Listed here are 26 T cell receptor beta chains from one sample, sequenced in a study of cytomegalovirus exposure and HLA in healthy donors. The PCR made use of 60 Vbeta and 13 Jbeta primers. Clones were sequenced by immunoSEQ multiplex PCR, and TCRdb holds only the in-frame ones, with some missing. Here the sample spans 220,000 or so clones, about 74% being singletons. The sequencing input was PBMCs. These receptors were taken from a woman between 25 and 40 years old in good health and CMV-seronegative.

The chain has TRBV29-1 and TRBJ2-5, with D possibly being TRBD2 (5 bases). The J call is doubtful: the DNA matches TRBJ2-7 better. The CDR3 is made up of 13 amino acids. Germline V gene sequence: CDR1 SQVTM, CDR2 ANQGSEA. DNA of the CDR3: TGCAGCGTGCGAGGGATATTTTCCTACGAGCAGTACTTC. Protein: CSVRGIFSYEQYF.

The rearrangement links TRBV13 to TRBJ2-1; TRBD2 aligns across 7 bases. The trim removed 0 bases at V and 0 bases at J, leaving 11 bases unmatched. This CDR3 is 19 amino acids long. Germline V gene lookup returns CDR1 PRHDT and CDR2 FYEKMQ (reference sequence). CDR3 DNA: TGTGCCAGCAGCTTAGGCCGGGTCGGGAGGCGGAGCTCCTACAATGAGCAGTTCTTC. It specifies CASSLGRVGRRSSYNEQFF.

DNA of the CDR3: TGCGCCAGCAGCATACTACGGACAGGGGGCAACACTGAAGCTTTCTTT. Its translation is CASSILRTGGNTEAFF. The chain employs TRBV5-1 and TRBJ1-1; 11 positions match TRBD1. Unmatched junction bases numbered 7, after V lost 4 bases and J lost 2 bases. Per germline, CDR1 SGHRS and CDR2 YFSETQ. The CDR3 runs to 16 residues.

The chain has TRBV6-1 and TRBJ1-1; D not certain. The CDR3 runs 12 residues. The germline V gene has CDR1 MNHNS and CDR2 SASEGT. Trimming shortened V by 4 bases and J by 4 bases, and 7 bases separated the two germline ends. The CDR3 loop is CASSAGLTEAFF. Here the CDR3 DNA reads TGTGCCAGCAGTGCTGGGCTCACTGAAGCTTTCTTT.

The CDR3 coding sequence is TGTGCCAGCAGTGCAACTAGAGAGGGTGAGCAGTTCTTC. It translates to CASSATREGEQFF. The V gene is TRBV6-4, the J gene TRBJ2-1, with D perhaps TRBD2 (5 bases). Between the trimmed V and J ends, which lost 4 bases and 9 bases, there was a span of 13 bases. Germline values: CDR1 MRHNA, CDR2 SNTAGT. The CDR3 contains 13 residues.

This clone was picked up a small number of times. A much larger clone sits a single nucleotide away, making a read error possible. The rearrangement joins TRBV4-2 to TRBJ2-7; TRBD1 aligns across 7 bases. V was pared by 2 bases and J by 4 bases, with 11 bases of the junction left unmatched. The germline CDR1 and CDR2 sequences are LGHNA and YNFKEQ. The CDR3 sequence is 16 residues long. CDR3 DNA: TGTGCCAGCAGCCAAACATCCCACAGGGGCGCGTACGAGCAGTACTTC. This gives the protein CASSQTSHRGAYEQYF.

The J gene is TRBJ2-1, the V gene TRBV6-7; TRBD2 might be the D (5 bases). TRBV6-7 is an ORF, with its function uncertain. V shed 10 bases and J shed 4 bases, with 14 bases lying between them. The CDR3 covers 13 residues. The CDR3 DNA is TGTGCCATACACGATGGGGAGTACAATGAGCAGTTCTTC. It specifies CAIHDGEYNEQFF.

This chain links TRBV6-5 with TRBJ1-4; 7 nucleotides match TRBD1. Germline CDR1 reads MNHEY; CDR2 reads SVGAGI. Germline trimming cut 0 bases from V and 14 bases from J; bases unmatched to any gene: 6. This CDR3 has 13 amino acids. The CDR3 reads CASSYSRQGNLFF. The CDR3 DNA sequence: TGTGCCAGCAGTTACTCCCGACAGGGAAATCTGTTTTTT.

The DNA for the CDR3 is TGTGCCAGCAGCCAACTAGCGGGCACAGATACGCAGTATTTT. Encoded protein: CASSQLAGTDTQYF. The chain uses TRBV4-2 and TRBJ2-3, with 7 bases aligning to TRBD2. CDR1 and CDR2 (germline): LGHNA, YNFKEQ. Trimming took 2 bases from V and 1 from J; bases not matched to a gene: 0. This CDR3 region has 14 residues.

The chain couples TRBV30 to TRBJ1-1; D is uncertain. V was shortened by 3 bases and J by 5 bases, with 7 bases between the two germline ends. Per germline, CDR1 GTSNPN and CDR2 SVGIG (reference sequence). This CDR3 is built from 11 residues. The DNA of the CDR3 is TGTGCCTGGAGCCTCCAGACTGAAGCTTTCTTT. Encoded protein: CAWSLQTEAFF.

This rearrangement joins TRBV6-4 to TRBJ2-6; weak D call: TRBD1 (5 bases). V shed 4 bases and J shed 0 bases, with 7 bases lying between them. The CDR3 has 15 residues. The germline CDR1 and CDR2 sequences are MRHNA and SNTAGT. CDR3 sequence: CASSGQGSGANVLTF. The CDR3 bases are TGTGCCAGCAGTGGTCAGGGCTCTGGGGCCAACGTCCTGACTTTC.

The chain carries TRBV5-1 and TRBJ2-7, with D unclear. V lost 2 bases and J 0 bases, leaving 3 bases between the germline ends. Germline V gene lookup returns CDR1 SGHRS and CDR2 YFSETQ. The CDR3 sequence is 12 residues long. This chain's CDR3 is CASSFSSYEQYF. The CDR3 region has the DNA TGCGCCAGCAGCTTCAGCTCCTACGAGCAGTACTTC.

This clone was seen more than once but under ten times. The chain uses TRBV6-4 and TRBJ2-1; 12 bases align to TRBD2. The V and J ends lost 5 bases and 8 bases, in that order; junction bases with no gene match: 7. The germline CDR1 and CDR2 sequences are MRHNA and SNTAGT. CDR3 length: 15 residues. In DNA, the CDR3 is TGTGCCAGCAGTAGACTAGCGGGAGTAGGGGATGAGCAGTTCTTC. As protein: CASSRLAGVGDEQFF.

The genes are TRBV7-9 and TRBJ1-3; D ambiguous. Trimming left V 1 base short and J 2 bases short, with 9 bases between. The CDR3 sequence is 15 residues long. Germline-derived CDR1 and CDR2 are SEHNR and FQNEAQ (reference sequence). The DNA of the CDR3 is TGTGCCAGCAGCTTAGGCAGGATTGCTGGAAACACCATATATTTT. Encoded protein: CASSLGRIAGNTIYF.

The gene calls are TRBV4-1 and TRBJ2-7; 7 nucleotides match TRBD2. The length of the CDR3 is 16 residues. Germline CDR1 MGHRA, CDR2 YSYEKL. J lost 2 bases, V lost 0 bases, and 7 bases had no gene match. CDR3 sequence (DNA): TGCGCCAGCAGCCAAGATGTCGCTAGCGGAACCTACGAGCAGTACTTC. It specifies CASSQDVASGTYEQYF.

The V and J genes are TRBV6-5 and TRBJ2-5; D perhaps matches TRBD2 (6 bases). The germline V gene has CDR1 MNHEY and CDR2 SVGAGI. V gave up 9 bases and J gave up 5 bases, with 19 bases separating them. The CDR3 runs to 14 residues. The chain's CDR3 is CARGGSPDSETQYF. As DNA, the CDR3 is TGTGCCAGGGGGGGAAGCCCCGATTCGGAGACCCAGTACTTC.

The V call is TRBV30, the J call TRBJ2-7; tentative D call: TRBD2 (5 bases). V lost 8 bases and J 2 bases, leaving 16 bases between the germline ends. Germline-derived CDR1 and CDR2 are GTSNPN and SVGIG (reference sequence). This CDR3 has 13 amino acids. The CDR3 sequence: CAISRVPAYEQYF. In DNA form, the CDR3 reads TGTGCCATCTCGAGGGTCCCTGCCTACGAGCAGTACTTC.

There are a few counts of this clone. CDR3 nucleotides: TGTGCCTGGATGAAGGTAGCGGGGAATACGCAGTATTTT. It translates to CAWMKVAGNTQYF. The genes are TRBV30 and TRBJ2-3; 8 bases align to TRBD2. Losses at the gene ends were 4 bases for V and 7 bases for J; bases not matched to a gene: 7. Germline CDR1 is GTSNPN and CDR2 is SVGIG (reference sequence). The CDR3 is made up of 13 amino acids.

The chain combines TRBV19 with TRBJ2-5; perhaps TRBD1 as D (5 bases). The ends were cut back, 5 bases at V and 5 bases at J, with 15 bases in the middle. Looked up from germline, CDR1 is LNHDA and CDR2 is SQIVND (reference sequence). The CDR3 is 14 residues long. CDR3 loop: CASSGRVGIETQYF. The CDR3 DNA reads TGTGCCAGTAGTGGCAGGGTTGGCATTGAGACCCAGTACTTC.

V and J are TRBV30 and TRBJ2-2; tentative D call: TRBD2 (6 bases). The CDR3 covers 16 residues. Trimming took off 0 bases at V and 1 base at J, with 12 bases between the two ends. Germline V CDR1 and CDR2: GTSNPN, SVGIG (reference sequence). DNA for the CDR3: TGTGCCTGGAGTGTAGGGTTTAGCGGGAACACCGGGGAGCTGTTTTTT. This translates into CAWSVGFSGNTGELFF.

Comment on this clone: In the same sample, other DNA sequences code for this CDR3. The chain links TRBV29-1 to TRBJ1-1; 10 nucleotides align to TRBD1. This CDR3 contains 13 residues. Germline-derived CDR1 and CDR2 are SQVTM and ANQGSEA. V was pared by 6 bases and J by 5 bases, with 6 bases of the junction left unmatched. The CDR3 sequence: CSVGQGDRTEAFF. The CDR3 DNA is TGCAGCGTCGGACAGGGGGACCGAACTGAAGCTTTCTTT.

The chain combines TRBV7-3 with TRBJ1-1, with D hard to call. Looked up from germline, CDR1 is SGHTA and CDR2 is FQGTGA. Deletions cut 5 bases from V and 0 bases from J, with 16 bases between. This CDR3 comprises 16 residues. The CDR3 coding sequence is TGTGCCAGCAGCCCATCCCCAGGAACCCTGAACACTGAAGCTTTCTTT. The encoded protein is CASSPSPGTLNTEAFF.

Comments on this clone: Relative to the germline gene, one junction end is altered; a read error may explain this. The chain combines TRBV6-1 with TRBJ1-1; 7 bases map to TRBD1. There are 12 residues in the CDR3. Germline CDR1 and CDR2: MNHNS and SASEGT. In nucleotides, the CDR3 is TGTGCCATCAGTGCTGACAGGGATGAAGCTTTCTTT. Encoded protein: CAISADRDEAFF.

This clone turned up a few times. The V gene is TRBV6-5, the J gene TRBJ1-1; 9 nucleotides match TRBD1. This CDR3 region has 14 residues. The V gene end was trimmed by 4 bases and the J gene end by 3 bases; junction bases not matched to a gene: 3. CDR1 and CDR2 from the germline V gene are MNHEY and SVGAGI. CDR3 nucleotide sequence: TGTGCCAGCAGTTTGACAGGGGGGGACACTGAAGCTTTCTTT. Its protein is CASSLTGGDTEAFF.

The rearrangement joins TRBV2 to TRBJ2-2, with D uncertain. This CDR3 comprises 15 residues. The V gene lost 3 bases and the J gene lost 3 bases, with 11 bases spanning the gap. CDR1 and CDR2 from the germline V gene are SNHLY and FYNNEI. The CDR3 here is CASSEVRFDTGELFF. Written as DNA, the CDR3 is TGTGCCAGCAGTGAGGTCAGGTTCGACACCGGGGAGCTGTTTTTT.

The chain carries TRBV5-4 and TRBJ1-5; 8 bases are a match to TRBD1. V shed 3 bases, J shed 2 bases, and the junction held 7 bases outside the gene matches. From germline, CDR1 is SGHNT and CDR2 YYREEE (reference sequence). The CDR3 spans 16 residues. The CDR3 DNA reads TGTGCCAGCAGCTCCCTCCGGGACAGGCGCAATCAGCCCCAGCATTTT. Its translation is CASSSLRDRRNQPQHF.